This TCR beta chain is from a study of CD8+CD57+ T cells in acquired aplastic anemia. Looking at the study overall: DNA per sorted CD4+ or CD8+ sample ranged roughly 0.17 to 27.4 ug, averaging around 3.2 ug.

In patients chosen for sequencing, flow cytometry had shown CD8+CD57+ cell expansion. The patients all had a severe acquired aplastic anemia diagnosis. The study sampled blood from patients who had received no therapy. TCR beta VDJ and CDR3 profiling used genomic DNA as template. TCRdb passed the reads through MiXCR, listing each CDR3 protein once. Of 220,000 or so distinct CDR3 sequences listed, 65% are singletons. V was shortened by 7 bases and J by 0 bases, with 12 bases between the two germline ends. The CDR3 extends over 14 amino acids. From germline, CDR1 is MNHNS and CDR2 SASEGT. Study-level results: Twenty-nine CD8+ CDR3 sequences were shared between patients and controls.

Note on this clonotype: As yet, its antigen is unknown.

The gene calls are TRBV6-1 and TRBJ1-1, with D maybe TRBD1 (6 bases). Material: sorted CD4+, CD8+, or CD8+CD57+ T cells (not recorded which) from PBMCs. The receptor was isolated from a human donor with aplastic anemia. The CDR3 region has the DNA TGTGCCAGCATTGGCGACAGGATGAACACTGAAGCTTTCTTT. It encodes CASIGDRMNTEAFF.